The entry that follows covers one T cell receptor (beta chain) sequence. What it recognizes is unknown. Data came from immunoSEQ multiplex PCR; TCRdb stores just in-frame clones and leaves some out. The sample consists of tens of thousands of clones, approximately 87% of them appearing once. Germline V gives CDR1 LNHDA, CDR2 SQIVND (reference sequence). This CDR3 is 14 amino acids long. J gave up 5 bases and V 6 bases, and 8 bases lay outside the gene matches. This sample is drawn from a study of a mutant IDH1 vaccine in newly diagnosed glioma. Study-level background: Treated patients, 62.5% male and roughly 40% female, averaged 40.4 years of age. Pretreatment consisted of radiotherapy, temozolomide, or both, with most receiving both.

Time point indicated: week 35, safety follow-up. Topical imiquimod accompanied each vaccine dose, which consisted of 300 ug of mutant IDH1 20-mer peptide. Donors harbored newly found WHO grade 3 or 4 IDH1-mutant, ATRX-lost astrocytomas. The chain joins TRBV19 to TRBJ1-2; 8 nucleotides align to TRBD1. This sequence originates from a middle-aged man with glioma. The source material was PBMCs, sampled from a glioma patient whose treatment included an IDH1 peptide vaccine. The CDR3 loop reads CASRYGRGQYGYTF. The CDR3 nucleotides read TGTGCCAGTAGATACGGCAGGGGGCAATATGGCTACACCTTC.